Listed below are T cell receptor beta chains from one sample, sequenced in a study of T cell responses to AZD1222 COVID-19 vaccine. The protocol was immunoSEQ multiplex PCR, while the TCRdb copy is restricted to in-frame clones and leaves out a portion. This sample has 110,000 to 150,000 clones, with 88% found just once. Sequencing used peripheral blood, obtained 28 days after the second AZD1222 dose. These TCRs come from an adult who received the AZD1222 COVID-19 vaccine. CDR3s include the opening cysteine and the closing phenylalanine or tryptophan. A D gene is named only where the DNA matches it firmly. Clone size is stated in some rows and not others, as once, few, many or a class when expanded.

d_call j_call clone_size v_call cdr3_aa cdr3_nt
- TRBJ2-7 - TRBV7-3 CASSLGGGPGYEQYF TGTGCCAGCAGCTTAGGTGGAGGGCCGGGGTACGAGCAGTACTTC
TRBD1 TRBJ2-7 - TRBV6-5 CASSQGAGSYEQYF TGTGCCAGCAGCCAGGGGGCGGGCTCCTACGAGCAGTACTTC
- TRBJ2-1 - TRBV5-1 CASGPARNEQFF TGCGCCAGCGGTCCAGCGCGTAATGAGCAGTTCTTC
TRBD1 TRBJ1-1 - TRBV3-1/TRBV3-2 CASSRPYRGTGVHITEAFF TGTGCCAGCAGCCGCCCATACCGAGGGACAGGGGTTCACATAACTGAAGCTTTCTTT
- TRBJ1-5 - TRBV19 CASSMLRGPGLNQPQHF TGTGCCAGTAGTATGTTAAGGGGCCCCGGACTCAATCAGCCCCAGCATTTT
- TRBJ1-2 - TRBV6-5 CASRTREGYTF TGTGCCAGCAGAACCAGGGAGGGCTACACCTTC
- TRBJ2-5 - TRBV7-3 CASSPRPPGTGGGETQYF TGTGCCAGCAGCCCCCGCCCCCCCGGGACTGGCGGCGGGGAGACCCAGTACTTC
- TRBJ2-7 - TRBV6-1 CASSESQPYEQYF TGTGCCAGCAGTGAATCACAGCCCTACGAGCAGTACTTC
- TRBJ2-1 - TRBV2 CASRKEGGAYNEQFF TGTGCCAGCAGAAAGGAAGGGGGGGCCTACAATGAGCAGTTCTTC
- TRBJ1-1 once TRBV2 CASTLNTEAFF TGTGCCAGCACCTTAAACACTGAAGCTTTCTTT
- TRBJ2-5 - TRBV2 CASRYSLGGVETQYF TGTGCCAGCAGATACTCCCTCGGTGGTGTGGAGACCCAGTACTTC
- TRBJ1-1 - TRBV3-1/TRBV3-2 CASSLQGGNTEAFF TGTGCCAGCAGCCTACAGGGAGGGAACACTGAAGCTTTCTTT
- TRBJ1-4 - TRBV20-1 CSASSGGRHEKLFF TGCAGTGCTAGTAGTGGGGGCAGGCATGAAAAACTGTTTTTT
TRBD1 TRBJ1-4 - TRBV6-5 CASSWDRVNEKLFF TGTGCCAGCAGTTGGGACAGGGTAAATGAAAAACTGTTTTTT